The 22 T cell receptor beta chains below were found in one sample sequenced in a study of blood T cell repertoires in COVID-19. The protocol was immunoSEQ multiplex PCR, while the TCRdb copy is restricted to in-frame clones and leaves out a portion. In the table there are 270,000 or so clones, more than 75% of which are singletons. Sequencing was done on a sample of peripheral blood. These receptor sequences come from a man aged 40-49 years with active or convalescent COVID-19.

In DNA form, the CDR3 reads TGTGCCCTAAGGAGGGGACGGGGCAATCAGCCCCAGCATTTT. It codes for CALRRGRGNQPQHF. V usage is TRBV21-1 and J usage is TRBJ1-5. TRBV21-1 has pseudogene status. The CDR3 is 14 amino acids.

This clone was detected a few times. V usage is TRBV7-9 and J usage is TRBJ2-1, with D tentatively TRBD2 (5 bases). The V end lost 5 bases, the J end lost 10 bases, and 12 bases lay between the germline ends. Germline V gene lookup returns CDR1 SEHNR and CDR2 FQNEAQ (reference sequence). This CDR3 is 12 amino acids long. The CDR3 nucleotides read TGTGCCAGCAGCCGACCTAGAGGGGAGCAGTTCTTC. It encodes CASSRPRGEQFF.

The chain couples TRBV2 to TRBJ1-3, with D perhaps TRBD1 (5 bases). The V end lost 5 bases, the J end lost 0 bases, and 11 bases lay between the germline ends. The CDR3 has 15 amino acids. Germline V gives CDR1 SNHLY, CDR2 FYNNEI. CDR3 DNA sequence: TGTGCCAGCAGTTCACAGGCCTTCTCTGGAAACACCATATATTTT. Amino acid sequence: CASSSQAFSGNTIYF.

This sequence joins TRBV5-1 and TRBJ2-1, with a weak D call TRBD2 (6 bases). V lost 0 bases, J lost 5 bases, and 15 bases lay in between. CDR1 and CDR2 (germline): SGHRS, YFSETQ. The CDR3 covers 16 residues. CDR3 coding DNA: TGCGCCAGCAGCTTGGGGTTAGGGACTCAAAACAATGAGCAGTTCTTC. This gives the protein CASSLGLGTQNNEQFF.

This chain uses TRBV5-4 with TRBJ2-5, with a possible D match to TRBD2 (5 bases). The germline V gene has CDR1 SGHNT and CDR2 YYREEE (reference sequence). CDR3 length equals 16 residues. V lost 4 bases and J lost 8, with 24 bases in between. The CDR3 DNA reads TGTGCCAGCAGCCCGGCGGGCAGGTCGTACGGTGAAACCCAGTACTTC. Translated, it gives CASSPAGRSYGETQYF.

The chain joins TRBV6-7 to TRBJ1-2, with TRBD1 as a possible D gene (6 bases). TRBV6-7 is classed as an ORF, of uncertain function. The CDR3 is 18 residues long. Trimming took off 0 bases at V and 8 bases at J, with 25 bases between the two ends. The chain's CDR3 is CASSYSKHAGGQDCGYTF. The DNA of the CDR3 is TGTGCCAGCAGTTACTCGAAACATGCTGGGGGCCAAGATTGCGGCTACACCTTC.

The CDR3 reads CAWSVPRANTEAFF. The CDR3 coding sequence is TGTGCCTGGAGTGTACCCAGGGCGAACACTGAAGCTTTCTTT. V usage is TRBV30 and J usage is TRBJ1-1; D perhaps matches TRBD1 (5 bases). Trimming removed 0 bases from V and 1 base from J, with 9 bases in between. Per germline, CDR1 GTSNPN and CDR2 SVGIG (reference sequence). The CDR3 runs to 14 residues.

This clone showed up just once. The rearrangement joins TRBV5-1 to TRBJ1-2; D is perhaps TRBD1 (6 bases). This CDR3 region has 15 residues. CDR1 is SGHRS, CDR2 YFSETQ, per germline. Trimming took off 2 bases at V and 3 bases at J, with 14 bases between the two ends. In nucleotides, the CDR3 is TGCGCCAGCAGCTTACAGGGCGTGGCGGACTATGGCTACACCTTC. This sequence encodes CASSLQGVADYGYTF.

The CDR3 DNA is TGTGCCACCAGCGCCTCATCAGAAGACTATGGCTACACCTTC. Translating it yields CATSASSEDYGYTF. The chain links TRBV24-1 to TRBJ1-2; no reliable D call. The V and J ends lost 7 bases and 3 bases respectively, with 14 bases between them. The CDR3 covers 14 residues. Germline V gives CDR1 KGHDR, CDR2 SFDVKD.

The rearrangement links TRBV18 to TRBJ1-2; D perhaps matches TRBD1 (5 bases). Trimming left V 0 bases short and J 7 bases short, with 9 bases between. CDR3 size: 13 residues. From germline, CDR1 is KGHSH and CDR2 LQKENI. Written as DNA, the CDR3 is TGTGCCAGCTCACCACCTCGGGGGTTTGGCTACACCTTC. It is translated as CASSPPRGFGYTF.

The chain employs TRBV27 and TRBJ2-6; possible D gene TRBD1, 6 bases. V was trimmed by 6 bases and J by 2 bases, leaving 14 bases between them. The germline V gene has CDR1 MNHEY and CDR2 SMNVEV (reference sequence). The length of the CDR3 is 16 residues. Here the CDR3 reads CASRVIQGTGANVLTF. In DNA form, the CDR3 reads TGTGCCAGCAGAGTGATACAGGGAACTGGGGCCAACGTCCTGACTTTC.

This chain joins TRBV30 and TRBJ2-3; a possible D gene is TRBD1 (5 bases). Looked up from germline, CDR1 is GTSNPN and CDR2 is SVGIG (reference sequence). The CDR3 extends over 13 amino acids. V lost 1 base, J lost 2 bases, and 7 bases lay in between. The CDR3 reads CAWSGGATDTQYF. In nucleotides, the CDR3 is TGTGCCTGGAGTGGTGGGGCCACAGATACGCAGTATTTT.

In nucleotides, the CDR3 is TGTGCCAGCAGCCCCTCAGGGGTTTGGGAGCAGTACTTC. Its translation: CASSPSGVWEQYF. The chain joins TRBV14 to TRBJ2-7, with a tentative D call TRBD1 (6 bases). With 4 bases removed from V and 7 bases from J, the gap between germline ends came to 14 bases. Germline values: CDR1 SGHDN, CDR2 FVKESK. CDR3 length: 13 amino acids.

The chain is built from TRBV4-1 and TRBJ2-5; 7 nucleotides agree with TRBD1. CDR3 length equals 15 residues. The germline gives CDR1 MGHRA, CDR2 YSYEKL. Unmatched junction bases numbered 8, after V lost 0 bases and J lost 7 bases. The CDR3 reads CASSQDPGTEVTQYF. CDR3 sequence (DNA): TGCGCCAGCAGCCAAGATCCGGGGACAGAGGTGACCCAGTACTTC.

The chain is built from TRBV11-2 and TRBJ2-5; 10 nucleotides align to TRBD2. From germline, CDR1 is SGHAT and CDR2 FQNNGV. J lost 1 base, V lost 3 bases, and 5 bases had no gene match. The CDR3 spans 16 residues. The CDR3 sequence is CASSFFSGGFQETQYF. The CDR3 nucleotides are TGTGCCAGCAGCTTTTTTAGCGGGGGGTTCCAAGAGACCCAGTACTTC.

The chain is built from TRBV5-1 and TRBJ1-4; 7 nucleotides align to TRBD1. The junction had 5 bases not matched to a gene; V was cut back by 2 bases and J by 4 bases. The CDR3 length is 15 residues. CDR1 and CDR2 from the germline V gene are SGHRS and YFSETQ. In DNA form, the CDR3 reads TGCGCCAGCAGCTTTACAGGGGCGTTTAATGAAAAACTGTTTTTT. Translating it yields CASSFTGAFNEKLFF.

In this sample, this clone turned up a few times. The rearrangement joins TRBV4-1 to TRBJ2-3; TRBD2 aligns across 11 bases. Germline CDR1 reads MGHRA; CDR2 reads YSYEKL. The V gene end was trimmed by 4 bases and the J gene end by 5 bases; junction bases not matched to a gene: 11. The CDR3 runs to 17 residues. The DNA for the CDR3 is TGCGCCAGCAGCCGAGCAGGACTAGCGGGCCTAGGAGATACGCAGTATTTT. It specifies CASSRAGLAGLGDTQYF.

This clone was observed a handful of times. The CDR3 here is CASSDGQVNYGYTF. For the CDR3, the DNA is TGTGCCAGCAGTGATGGTCAGGTTAACTATGGCTACACCTTC. This chain joins TRBV6-1 and TRBJ1-2; D unresolved. Trimming pared 3 bases from V and 1 base from J, leaving 9 bases between. The CDR3 extends over 14 amino acids. The germline V gene has CDR1 MNHNS and CDR2 SASEGT.

This clone occurred a few times. Other DNA sequences within the sample encode an identical CDR3. The J gene is TRBJ2-7, the V gene TRBV7-2; 9 nucleotides line up with TRBD2. The germline CDR1 and CDR2 sequences are SGHTA and FQGNSA. CDR3 length: 14 residues. Trimming at V came to 2 bases and at J to 4 bases, leaving 3 bases not matched to a gene. CDR3 nucleotides: TGTGCCAGCAGCTTACGGCTAGCGGGGTACGAGCAGTACTTC. This sequence encodes CASSLRLAGYEQYF.

This clone occurred a few times. This chain uses TRBV28 with TRBJ1-2; TRBD1 is a possible D gene (5 bases). The V end was cut by 1 base, the J end by 6 bases, with 15 bases between. The CDR3 extends over 15 amino acids. Germline CDR1 is MDHEN and CDR2 is SYDVKM. CDR3 loop: CASSLSGRVIHGYTF. CDR3 DNA: TGTGCCAGCAGTTTATCTGGCAGGGTAATTCATGGCTACACCTTC.

The V and J genes are TRBV2 and TRBJ1-2; 12 positions agree with TRBD1. This CDR3 region has 16 residues. Trimming removed 4 bases from V and 4 bases from J; junction bases left unmatched: 7. CDR1 and CDR2 from the germline V gene are SNHLY and FYNNEI. The DNA of the CDR3 is TGTGCCAGCAGTGGGGCAGGGACAGGGGGCACCTATGGCTACACCTTC. This translates into CASSGAGTGGTYGYTF. Full variable domain (rest looked up from reference TRBV2 and TRBJ1-2): EPEVTQTPSHQVTQMGQEVILRCVPISNHLYFYWYRQILGQKVEFLVSFYNNEISEKSEIFDDQFSVERPDGSNFTLKIRSTKLEDSAMYFCASSGAGTGGTYGYTFGSGTRLTVV.

This clone was detected only a few times. V gene TRBV28 combines with J gene TRBJ1-3; D is unclear. CDR3 length: 15 amino acids. Deletions cut 6 bases from V and 2 bases from J, with 14 bases between. The germline V gene encodes CDR1 MDHEN and CDR2 SYDVKM. This CDR3 reads CASSHPRSPGNTIYF. For the CDR3, the DNA is TGTGCCAGCAGCCACCCGCGATCTCCTGGAAACACCATATATTTT.